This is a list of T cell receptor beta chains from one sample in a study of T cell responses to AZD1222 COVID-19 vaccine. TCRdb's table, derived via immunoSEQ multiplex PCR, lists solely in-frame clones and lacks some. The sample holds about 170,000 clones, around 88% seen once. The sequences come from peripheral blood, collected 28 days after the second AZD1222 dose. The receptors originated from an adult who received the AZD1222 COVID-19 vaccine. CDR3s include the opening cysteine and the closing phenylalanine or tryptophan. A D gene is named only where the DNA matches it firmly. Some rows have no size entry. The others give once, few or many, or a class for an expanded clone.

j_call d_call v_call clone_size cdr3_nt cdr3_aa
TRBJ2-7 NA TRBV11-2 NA TGTGCCAGCAGTGCTATTAGGGAGAGCTACGAGCAGTACTTC CASSAIRESYEQYF
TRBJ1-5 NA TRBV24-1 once TGTGCCACCAGTGAGGGTAGCAATCAGCCCCAGCATTTT CATSEGSNQPQHF
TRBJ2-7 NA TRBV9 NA TGTGCCAGCAGCGTACGTCCGGGGGACCTAGTACGAGAGCAGTACTTC CASSVRPGDLVREQYF
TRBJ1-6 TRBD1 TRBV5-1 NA TGCGCCAGCAGCTTGGAAGGGACAGGAGTCTCACCCCTCCACTTT CASSLEGTGVSPLHF
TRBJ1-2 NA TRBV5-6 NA TGTGCCAGCAGCTTCCGTGGGGGGGCGAATGGCTACACCTTC CASSFRGGANGYTF
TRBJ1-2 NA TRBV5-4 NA TGTGCCAGCACCGAGGACACGAACTATGGCTACACCTTC CASTEDTNYGYTF
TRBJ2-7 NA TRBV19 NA TGTGCCAGTACTCCGGGCCTCCCGAGACCCTACGAGCAGTACTTC CASTPGLPRPYEQYF
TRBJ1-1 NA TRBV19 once TGTGCCAGTAGTCTTGGGACAAAGAACACTGAAGCTTTCTTT CASSLGTKNTEAFF
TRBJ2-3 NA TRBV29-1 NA TGCAGCGTCGAGTGGTTTTATAGTTTCCGTACGCAGTATTTT CSVEWFYSFRTQYF
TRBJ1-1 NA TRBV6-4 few TGTGCCAGCAGTGAGGGCCTGAACACTGAAGCTTTCTTT CASSEGLNTEAFF
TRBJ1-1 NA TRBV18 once TGTGCCAGCTCTCGTCAGGAGACGAACACTGAAGCTTTCTTT CASSRQETNTEAFF
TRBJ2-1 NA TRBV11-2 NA TGTGCCAGCAGCTTGGGAGTTAGCACCTCCGGCTACAATGAGCAGTTCTTC CASSLGVSTSGYNEQFF
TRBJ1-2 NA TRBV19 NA TGTGCCAGTAGGAAAACAGGGCTAATCTATGGCTACACCTTC CASRKTGLIYGYTF
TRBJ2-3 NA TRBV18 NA TGTGCCAGCTCACCTAGCCAAGGGCGAGATACGCAGTATTTT CASSPSQGRDTQYF
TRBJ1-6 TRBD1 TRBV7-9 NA TGTGCCAGCAGCCTCTCTGGGGACAGCTATTCACCCCTCCACTTT CASSLSGDSYSPLHF
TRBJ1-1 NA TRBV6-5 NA TGTGCCAGCAGAGCGGGAGGAAACACTGAAGCTTTCTTT CASRAGGNTEAFF
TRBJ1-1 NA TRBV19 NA TGTGCCAGTAGTCCCGACAGGATAGGAAACACTGAAGCTTTCTTT CASSPDRIGNTEAFF
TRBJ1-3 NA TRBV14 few TGTGCCAGCAGCCAAGGGTATGGTTCCCTTTACTCTGGAAACACCATATATTTT CASSQGYGSLYSGNTIYF
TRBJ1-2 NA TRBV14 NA TGTGCCAGCAGCCAAGTGGGACTGGGCTATGGCCACACCTTC CASSQVGLGYGHTF
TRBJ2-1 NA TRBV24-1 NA TGTGCCACCAGTACAGTTGGGGCACCGAATGAGCAGTTCTTC CATSTVGAPNEQFF
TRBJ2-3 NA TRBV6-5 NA TGTGCCAGCACAGAAAGGACGGCCCCAGATACGCAGTATTTT CASTERTAPDTQYF
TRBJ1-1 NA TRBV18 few TGTGCCAGCTCACCCAGCACGAACACTGAAGCTTTCTTT CASSPSTNTEAFF
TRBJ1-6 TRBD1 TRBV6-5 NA TGTGCCAGCAGAACGGACAGGCGTAATTCACCCCTCCACTTT CASRTDRRNSPLHF
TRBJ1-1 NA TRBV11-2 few TGTGCCAGCAGCAACAGGGCTAACACTGAAGCTTTCTTT CASSNRANTEAFF
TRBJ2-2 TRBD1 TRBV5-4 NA TGTGCCAGCAGCGAATCTCCTGGGACAGCGAACACCGGGGAGCTGTTTTTT CASSESPGTANTGELFF
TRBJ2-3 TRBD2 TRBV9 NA TGTGCCAGCAGCGTAGGGACTAGCGGTGGTACGCAGTATTTT CASSVGTSGGTQYF
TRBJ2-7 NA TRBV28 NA TGTGCCAGCAGTTTAGGGGACTACGAGCAGTACTTC CASSLGDYEQYF
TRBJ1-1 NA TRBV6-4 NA TGTGCCAGCAGTCAGGACAGTCTTAACACTGAAGCTTTCTTT CASSQDSLNTEAFF
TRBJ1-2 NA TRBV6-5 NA TGTGCCAGCAGAAGGGGGTCAGGGACGAACTATGGCTACACCTTC CASRRGSGTNYGYTF
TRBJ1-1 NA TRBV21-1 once TGTGCCAGCAGCAAAGAAGGCACTGAAGCTTTCTTT CASSKEGTEAFF
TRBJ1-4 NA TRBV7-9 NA TGTGTGGTTACCACTAATGAAAAACTGTTTTTT CVVTTNEKLFF
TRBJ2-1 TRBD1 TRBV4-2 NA TGTGCCAGCAGCCAAGATGTGCCCGGGACAGGGGGAGGTGAGCAGTTCTTC CASSQDVPGTGGGEQFF
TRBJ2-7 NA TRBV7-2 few TGTGCCAGCAGCTTAGGTCTGGGGGCGGACGAGCAGTACTTC CASSLGLGADEQYF
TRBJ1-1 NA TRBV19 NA TGTGCCAGTAGTATCGGAGGGCGGGTGGGCACTGAAGCTTTCTTT CASSIGGRVGTEAFF
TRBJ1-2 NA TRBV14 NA TGTGCCAGCAGCCAAGTTGGGACGAGCTATGGCTACACCTTC CASSQVGTSYGYTF
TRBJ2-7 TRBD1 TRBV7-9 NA TGTGCCAGCAGCTTAGGGACAGGGGCCTACGAGCAGTACTTC CASSLGTGAYEQYF
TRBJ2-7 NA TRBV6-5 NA TGTGCCAGCAGTTGGGCTGTGGGCGGCTACGAGCAGTACTTC CASSWAVGGYEQYF
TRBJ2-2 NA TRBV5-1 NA TGCGCCAGCAAGACCCAGAACACCGGGGAGCTGTTTTTT CASKTQNTGELFF
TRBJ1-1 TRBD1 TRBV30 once TGTGCCTGGACCGGGACAGGGCGCACTGAAGCTTTCTTT CAWTGTGRTEAFF